This T cell receptor beta chain was recovered during a study of early stage breast cancer tumors. Study-wide context: Of about 17 invasive breast tumors, more than ten were hormone receptor-positive, HER2-negative.

TCRdb's table, derived via immunoSEQ multiplex PCR, lists solely in-frame clones and lacks some. The sample shows just over 50,000 clones, approximately 78% of them seen only once. Concerning this clone: Its antigen is still unknown.

Study-wide findings and caveats: Tumors had around 2.5-fold higher T cell density than normal breast.

CDR3 length equals 15 residues. V dropped 5 bases and J dropped 5; count of bases not matched to a gene: 8. CDR1 SEHNR and CDR2 FQNEAQ come from the germline V gene (reference sequence). Specimen: blood. The chain links TRBV7-9 to TRBJ1-5, with TRBD1 matching 8 bases. The TCR sequence derives from a person aged 40-50 years with breast cancer. The CDR3 DNA reads TGTGCCAGCAGCACAGCAGGGGGCCAGGATCAGCCCCAGCATTTT. Encoded protein: CASSTAGGQDQPQHF.